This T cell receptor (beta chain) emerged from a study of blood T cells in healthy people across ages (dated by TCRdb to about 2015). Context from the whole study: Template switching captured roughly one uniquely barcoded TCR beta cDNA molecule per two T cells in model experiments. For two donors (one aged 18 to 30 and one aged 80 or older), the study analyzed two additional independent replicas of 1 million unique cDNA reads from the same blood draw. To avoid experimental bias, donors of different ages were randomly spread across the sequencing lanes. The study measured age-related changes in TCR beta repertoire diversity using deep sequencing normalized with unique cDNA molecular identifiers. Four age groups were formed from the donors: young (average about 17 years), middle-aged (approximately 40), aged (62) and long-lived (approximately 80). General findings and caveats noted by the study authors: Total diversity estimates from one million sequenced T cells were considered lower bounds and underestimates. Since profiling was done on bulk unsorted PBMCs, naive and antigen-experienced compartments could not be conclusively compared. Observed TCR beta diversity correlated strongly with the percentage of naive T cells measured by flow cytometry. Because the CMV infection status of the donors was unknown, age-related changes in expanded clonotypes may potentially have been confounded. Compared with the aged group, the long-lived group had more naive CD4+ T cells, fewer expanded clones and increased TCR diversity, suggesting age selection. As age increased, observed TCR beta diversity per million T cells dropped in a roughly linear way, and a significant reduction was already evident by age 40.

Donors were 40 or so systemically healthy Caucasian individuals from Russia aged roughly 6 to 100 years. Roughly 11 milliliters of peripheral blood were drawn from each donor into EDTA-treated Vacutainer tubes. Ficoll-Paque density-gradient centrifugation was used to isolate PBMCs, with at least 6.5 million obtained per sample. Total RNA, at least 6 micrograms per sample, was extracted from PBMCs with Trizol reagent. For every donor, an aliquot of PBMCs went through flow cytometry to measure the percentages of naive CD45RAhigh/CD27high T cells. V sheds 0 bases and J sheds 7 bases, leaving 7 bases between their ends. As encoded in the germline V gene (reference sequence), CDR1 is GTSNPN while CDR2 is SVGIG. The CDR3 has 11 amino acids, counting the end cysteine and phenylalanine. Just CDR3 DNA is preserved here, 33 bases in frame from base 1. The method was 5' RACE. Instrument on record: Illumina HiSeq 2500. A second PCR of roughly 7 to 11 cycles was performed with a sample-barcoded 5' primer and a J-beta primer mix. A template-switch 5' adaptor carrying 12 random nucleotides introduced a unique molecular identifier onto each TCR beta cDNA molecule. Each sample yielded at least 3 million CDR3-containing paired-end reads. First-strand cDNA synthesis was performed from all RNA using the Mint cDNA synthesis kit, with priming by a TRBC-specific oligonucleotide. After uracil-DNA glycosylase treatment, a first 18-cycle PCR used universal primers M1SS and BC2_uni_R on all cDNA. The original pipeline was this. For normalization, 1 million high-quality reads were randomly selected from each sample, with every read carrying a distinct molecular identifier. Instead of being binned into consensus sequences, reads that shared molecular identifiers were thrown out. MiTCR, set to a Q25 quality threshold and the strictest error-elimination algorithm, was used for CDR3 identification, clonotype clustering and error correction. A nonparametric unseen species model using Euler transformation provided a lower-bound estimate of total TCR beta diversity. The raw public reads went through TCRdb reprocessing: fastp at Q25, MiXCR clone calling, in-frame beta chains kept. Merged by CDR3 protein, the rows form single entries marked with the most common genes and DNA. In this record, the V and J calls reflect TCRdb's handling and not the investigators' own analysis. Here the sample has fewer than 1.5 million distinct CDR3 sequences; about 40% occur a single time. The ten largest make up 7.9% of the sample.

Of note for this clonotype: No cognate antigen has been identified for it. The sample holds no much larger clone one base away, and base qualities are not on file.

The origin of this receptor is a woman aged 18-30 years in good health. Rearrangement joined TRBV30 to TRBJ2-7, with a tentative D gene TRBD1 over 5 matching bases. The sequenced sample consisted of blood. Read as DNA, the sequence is TGTGCCTGGAGTGTAGGGGTAGAGCAGTACTTC. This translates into CAWSVGVEQYF.